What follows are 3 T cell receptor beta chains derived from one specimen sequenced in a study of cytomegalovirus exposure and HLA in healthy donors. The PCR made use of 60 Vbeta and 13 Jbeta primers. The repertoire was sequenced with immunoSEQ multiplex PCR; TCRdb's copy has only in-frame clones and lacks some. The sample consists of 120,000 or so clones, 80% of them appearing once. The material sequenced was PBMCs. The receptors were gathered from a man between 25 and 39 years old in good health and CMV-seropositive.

CDR3 coding DNA: TGTGCCAGCAGCAAAGCGGGGGGGCTCGCCCAGACCCAGTACTTC. As protein: CASSKAGGLAQTQYF. The chain employs TRBV21-1 and TRBJ2-5; TRBD2 is taken as the D call from the table, unchecked against the DNA. TRBV21-1 is recorded as a pseudogene. The CDR3 consists of 15 residues.

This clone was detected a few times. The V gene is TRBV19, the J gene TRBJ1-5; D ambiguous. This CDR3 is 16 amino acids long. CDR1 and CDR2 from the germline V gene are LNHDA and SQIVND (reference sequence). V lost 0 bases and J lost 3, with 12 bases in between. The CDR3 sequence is CASSIDQIRYNQPQHF. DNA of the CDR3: TGTGCCAGTAGTATAGATCAGATCAGGTACAATCAGCCCCAGCATTTT.

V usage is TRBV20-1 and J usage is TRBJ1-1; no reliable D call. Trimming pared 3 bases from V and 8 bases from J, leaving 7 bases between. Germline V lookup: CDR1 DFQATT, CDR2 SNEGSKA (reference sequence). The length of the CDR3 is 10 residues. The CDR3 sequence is CSASQIEAFF. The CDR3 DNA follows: TGCAGTGCTAGTCAGATAGAAGCTTTCTTT.